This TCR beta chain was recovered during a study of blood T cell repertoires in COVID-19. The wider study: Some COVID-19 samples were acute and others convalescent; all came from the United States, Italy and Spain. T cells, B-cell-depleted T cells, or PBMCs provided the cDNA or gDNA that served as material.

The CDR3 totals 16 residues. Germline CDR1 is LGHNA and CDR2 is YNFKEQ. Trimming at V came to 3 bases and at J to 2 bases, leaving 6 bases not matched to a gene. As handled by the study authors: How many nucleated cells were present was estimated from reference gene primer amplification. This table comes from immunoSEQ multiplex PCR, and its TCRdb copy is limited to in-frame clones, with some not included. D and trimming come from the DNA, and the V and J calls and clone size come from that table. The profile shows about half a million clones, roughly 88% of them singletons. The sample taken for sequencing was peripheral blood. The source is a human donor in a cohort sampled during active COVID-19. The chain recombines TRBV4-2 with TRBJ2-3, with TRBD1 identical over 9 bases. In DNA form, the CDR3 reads TGTGCCAGCAGCCAGCTCCGGACAGGGGCCACAGATACGCAGTATTTT. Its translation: CASSQLRTGATDTQYF.